Each of the 20 T cell receptor beta chains below was sequenced from the same sample in a study of shared clonotypes between healthy human individuals. The repertoire was sequenced with immunoSEQ multiplex PCR; TCRdb's copy has only in-frame clones and lacks some. The repertoire holds 760,000 or so clones, with 90% to 97% as singletons. Selected positively for CCR7 and CD45RO-negative, naive CD8 cells excluded terminally differentiated effector memory CD45RA+ cells. The specimen sequenced was naive CD8+ T cells sorted from blood. These TCRs come from a man aged 25-45 years in good health.

Only a few counts were recorded for this clone. V is TRBV2 and J is TRBJ2-7; 7 positions match TRBD1. The CDR3 is 18 amino acids. V lost 4 bases and J lost 0; bases outside the gene matches: 15. Germline CDR1 SNHLY, CDR2 FYNNEI. The CDR3 DNA reads TGTGCCAGCAGTGGACAGGGCGACTTAACAAGGAGCTCCTACGAGCAGTACTTC. Translated, it gives CASSGQGDLTRSSYEQYF.

V is TRBV7-9 and J is TRBJ2-1; TRBD1 aligns across 11 bases. The CDR3 consists of 15 residues. The V gene's germline CDR1 is SEHNR and CDR2 FQNEAQ (reference sequence). With V trimmed by 2 bases and J by 8 bases, 5 bases remained unmatched. The CDR3 sequence is CASSLWDRGYHEQFF. The CDR3, as DNA: TGTGCCAGCAGCTTATGGGACAGGGGGTATCATGAGCAGTTCTTC.

A remark on this clone: Other DNA sequences within the sample encode an identical CDR3. The chain uses TRBV9 and TRBJ2-7, with TRBD1 matching 8 bases. The CDR3 is made up of 15 amino acids. In germline, CDR1 is SGDLS, CDR2 YYNGEE. Trimming removed 1 base from V and 2 bases from J; junction bases left unmatched: 5. This CDR3 reads CASSVSGTGTYEQYF. CDR3 sequence (DNA): TGTGCCAGCAGCGTATCCGGGACAGGCACCTACGAGCAGTACTTC. Supplemented by reference TRBV9 and TRBJ2-7, the full variable domain reads DSGVTQTPKHLITATGQRVTLRCSPRSGDLSVYWYQQSLDQGLQFLIQYYNGEERAKGNILERFSAQQFPDLHSELNLSSLELGDSALYFCASSVSGTGTYEQYFGPGTRLTVT.

The chain carries TRBV7-6 and TRBJ1-5, with no clear D. The V and J ends lost 5 bases and 0 bases respectively, with 17 bases between them. This CDR3 spans 17 amino acids. Germline V gene data show CDR1 as SGHVS and CDR2 as FNYEAQ. The chain's CDR3 is CASSPSVGSNSNQPQHF. CDR3 bases: TGTGCCAGCAGCCCTAGTGTTGGCAGCAATAGCAATCAGCCCCAGCATTTT.

This chain links TRBV5-5 with TRBJ2-7; D ambiguous. The CDR3 consists of 13 residues. Per the germline V gene, CDR1 is SGHKS and CDR2 is YYEKEE (reference sequence). V lost 0 bases and J 3 bases, leaving 7 bases between the germline ends. CDR3 DNA sequence: TGTGCCAGCAGCTTGGACGGTTACTACGAGCAGTACTTC. Translation: CASSLDGYYEQYF.

The genes are TRBV11-2 and TRBJ2-3, with a tentative D call TRBD1 (6 bases). V lost 1 base and J 5 bases, leaving 7 bases between the germline ends. The CDR3 runs to 13 residues. The V gene's germline CDR1 is SGHAT and CDR2 FQNNGV. As DNA, the CDR3 is TGTGCCAGCAGCTTAGGCAGGGGAGATACGCAGTATTTT. This encodes CASSLGRGDTQYF. The whole variable domain, remainder taken from reference TRBV11-2 and TRBJ2-3, is EAGVAQSPRYKIIEKRQSVAFWCNPISGHATLYWYQQILGQGPKLLIQFQNNGVVDDSQLPKDRFSAERLKGVDSTLKIQPAKLEDSAVYLCASSLGRGDTQYFGPGTRLTVL.

In DNA form, the CDR3 reads TGTGCCAGCAGTTACTCGCGGGAGGGCACAGATACGCAGTATTTT. This gives the protein CASSYSREGTDTQYF. The rearrangement joins TRBV6-6 to TRBJ2-3, with 8 bases that match TRBD2. CDR1 is MNHNY and CDR2 is SVGAGI in the germline V gene (reference sequence). The CDR3 has 15 residues. V dropped 0 bases and J dropped 1; count of bases not matched to a gene: 0.

This chain joins TRBV9 and TRBJ2-2; 10 bases align to TRBD2. The germline gives CDR1 SGDLS, CDR2 YYNGEE. CDR3 size: 16 residues. Trimming removed 3 bases from V and 1 base from J; junction bases left unmatched: 3. The CDR3 bases are TGTGCCAGCAGCGGCAGGACTAGCGGGAACACCGGGGAGCTGTTTTTT. Residues: CASSGRTSGNTGELFF.

V gene TRBV27 combines with J gene TRBJ2-7; 8 bases are shared with TRBD2. With 6 bases clipped from V and 7 bases from J, the junction kept 8 bases outside the gene matches. This CDR3 is 13 amino acids long. Germline-derived CDR1 and CDR2 are MNHEY and SMNVEV (reference sequence). The CDR3, as DNA: TGTGCCAGCAGAGCGGGAGTAATGGGTGAGCAGTACTTC. As protein: CASRAGVMGEQYF.

The CDR3 loop reads CASAADSATNEKLFF. CDR3 DNA sequence: TGTGCCAGCGCCGCCGACAGTGCAACTAATGAAAAACTGTTTTTT. The genes are TRBV9 and TRBJ1-4; TRBD1 is a possible D gene (5 bases). Trimming removed 7 bases at V and 0 bases at J, with 13 bases between. This CDR3 is 15 amino acids long. Germline loops: CDR1 SGDLS, CDR2 YYNGEE. The variable domain in full, with the rest retrieved from reference TRBV9 and TRBJ1-4, is DSGVTQTPKHLITATGQRVTLRCSPRSGDLSVYWYQQSLDQGLQFLIQYYNGEERAKGNILERFSAQQFPDLHSELNLSSLELGDSALYFCASAADSATNEKLFFGSGTQLSVL.

The chain carries TRBV4-1 and TRBJ1-1; 8 bases are a match to TRBD1. V trimming: 4 bases; J trimming: 7 bases; junction bases outside the gene matches: 8. Germline loops: CDR1 MGHRA, CDR2 YSYEKL. CDR3 length: 14 amino acids. The CDR3 region is CASSPIRTGNEAFF. CDR3 DNA sequence: TGCGCCAGCAGCCCCATAAGGACAGGGAATGAAGCTTTCTTT.

This rearrangement joins TRBV5-4 to TRBJ2-2; TRBD2 is a possible D gene (5 bases). The CDR3 has 15 amino acids. Looked up from germline, CDR1 is SGHNT and CDR2 is YYREEE (reference sequence). The V gene lost 4 bases and the J gene lost 6 bases, with 16 bases spanning the gap. CDR3 DNA: TGTGCCAGCAGCAGCTCCGGGGTAGGCTCCGGGGAGCTGTTTTTT. Translated, it gives CASSSSGVGSGELFF.

The rearrangement uses TRBV29-1 and TRBJ2-1, with a possible D match to TRBD2 (7 bases). V shed 4 bases and J shed 7 bases, with 14 bases lying between them. Germline loops: CDR1 SQVTM, CDR2 ANQGSEA. This CDR3 has 13 amino acids. The CDR3 loop is CSVAGGARNEQFF. The CDR3 DNA reads as TGCAGCGTTGCGGGGGGCGCGAGGAATGAGCAGTTCTTC.

This chain joins TRBV28 and TRBJ1-1; no firm D call. Trimming took 4 bases from V and 5 from J, leaving 14 bases between them. Germline lookup yields CDR1 MDHEN and CDR2 SYDVKM. The CDR3 is 14 amino acids. The CDR3 sequence is CASSSTQVETEAFF. The CDR3 region has the DNA TGTGCCAGCAGTTCTACACAAGTGGAAACTGAAGCTTTCTTT.

CDR3 DNA sequence: TGCAGCGTTGAAGTTAGGGGACAAGGTCCCTACGAGCAGTACTTC. This sequence encodes CSVEVRGQGPYEQYF. The chain links TRBV29-1 to TRBJ2-7; D is perhaps TRBD1 (6 bases). Germline-derived CDR1 and CDR2 are SQVTM and ANQGSEA. Deletions cut 1 base from V and 2 bases from J, with 15 bases between. The CDR3 sequence is 15 residues long.

CDR3 sequence: CSVDRGRVEQFF. Written as DNA, the CDR3 is TGCAGCGTTGACAGGGGGCGAGTTGAGCAGTTCTTC. This chain joins TRBV29-1 and TRBJ2-1; 8 bases match TRBD1. This CDR3 region has 12 residues. Per germline, CDR1 SQVTM and CDR2 ANQGSEA. With 3 bases clipped from V and 9 bases from J, the junction kept 4 bases outside the gene matches.

The J gene is TRBJ1-1, the V gene TRBV7-7; perhaps TRBD1 as D (5 bases). V lost 5 bases and J lost 2, with 9 bases in between. Germline V gene sequence: CDR1 SSHAT, CDR2 FNYEAQ (reference sequence). This CDR3 is built from 13 residues. As DNA, the CDR3 is TGTGCCAGCAGCCGGACACCTAACACTGAAGCTTTCTTT. Its protein product is CASSRTPNTEAFF.

The CDR3 DNA reads TGTGCCAGCAGCGTAGACGGGACAGGGGTCAAAGAGACCCAGTACTTC. Translated, it gives CASSVDGTGVKETQYF. The chain links TRBV9 to TRBJ2-5, with 10 positions matching TRBD1. The CDR3 length is 16 residues. Trimming removed 0 bases from V and 3 bases from J; junction bases left unmatched: 5. Per the germline V gene, CDR1 is SGDLS and CDR2 is YYNGEE.

With respect to this clone: The same CDR3 can be traced to other DNA sequences in this sample. CDR3 sequence (DNA): TGCAGTGCTAGGTACAATGAGCAGTTCTTC. The encoded protein is CSARYNEQFF. The V gene is TRBV20-1, the J gene TRBJ2-1; D is undetermined. Trimming stripped 3 bases from V and 4 bases from J, with 1 base between. CDR1 and CDR2 from the germline V gene are DFQATT and SNEGSKA (reference sequence). The CDR3 runs 10 residues.

This chain links TRBV28 with TRBJ2-5, with TRBD2 matching 8 bases. V lost 6 bases to trimming and J lost 7 bases; unmatched junction nucleotides: 19. The CDR3 extends over 17 amino acids. Germline values: CDR1 MDHEN, CDR2 SYDVKM. This CDR3 is CASSPLVGRALVGTQYF. CDR3 sequence (DNA): TGTGCCAGCAGCCCTCTAGTCGGGAGGGCCCTAGTGGGGACCCAGTACTTC.